This entry lists 26 T cell receptor beta chains sequenced from one sample in a study of OX40 agonist ivuxolimab in advanced cancers. The library came from the immunoSEQ multiplex PCR assay. Held by TCRdb, this immuneACCESS table contains in-frame sequences only and omits some clones. Under half of the omission traces to an unresolved V gene where checked; the cause of the rest is unknown. The sample profile shows roughly 88,000 clones; over 75% of them were found once. Jointly, the top ten make up roughly 4.9% of the sample. The sample here was CD4+ or CD8+ T cells sorted from blood, taken in a trial of the OX40 agonist ivuxolimab. These receptors originate from an adult with an advanced solid tumor such as melanoma, head and neck, liver or kidney cancer.

The rearrangement links TRBV10-2 to TRBJ2-3; no firm D call. V lost 2 bases, J lost 3 bases, and 0 bases lay in between. The CDR3 sequence is 11 residues long. CDR1 WSHSY and CDR2 SAAADI come from the germline V gene. The CDR3 DNA is TGCGCCAGCAGTGAGACAGATACGCAGTATTTT. Protein product: CASSETDTQYF.

The chain employs TRBV11-2 and TRBJ2-1; D is unclear. Trimming stripped 2 bases from V and 6 bases from J, with 8 bases between. CDR3 size: 13 residues. Germline CDR1 reads SGHAT; CDR2 reads FQNNGV. The CDR3 sequence: CASSLNQVNEQFF. CDR3 coding DNA: TGTGCCAGCAGCTTAAATCAGGTCAATGAGCAGTTCTTC.

With respect to this clone: A junction boundary mismatches the germline segment, possibly from a read error. CDR3 in DNA: TGTGTCAGCAGTTACTCCTTCGGTCAGCCCCAGCATTTT. It specifies CVSSYSFGQPQHF. This rearrangement joins TRBV6-5 to TRBJ1-5; D is ambiguous. CDR3 length equals 13 residues. The germline V gene encodes CDR1 MNHEY and CDR2 SVGAGI.

The V gene is TRBV4-2, the J gene TRBJ1-3; unclear D gene. V lost 0 bases and J lost 4, with 10 bases in between. The CDR3 covers 15 residues. CDR1 LGHNA and CDR2 YNFKEQ come from the germline V gene. CDR3 in amino acids: CASSQDGGKGNTIYF. CDR3 nucleotides: TGTGCCAGCAGCCAAGACGGAGGGAAAGGAAACACCATATATTTT.

By frequency in the sample, this clone is medium-sized (0.01 to 0.1%). The DNA of the CDR3 is TGTGCCAGCGCCCAAACTAGCGGCCCCTACGAGCAGTACTTC. It yields the protein CASAQTSGPYEQYF. V and J are TRBV7-6 and TRBJ2-7, with TRBD2 matching over 8 bases. The V gene's germline CDR1 is SGHVS and CDR2 FNYEAQ. The CDR3 length is 14 residues. V was clipped by 8 bases and J by 2 bases; unmatched bases: 8.

This clone was seen once. This chain connects TRBV14 to TRBJ2-5, with TRBD2 matching 8 bases. Germline V gene data show CDR1 as SGHDN and CDR2 as FVKESK. The CDR3 sequence is 16 residues long. V was clipped by 4 bases and J by 2 bases; unmatched bases: 9. The CDR3 loop reads CASSRLATMGQETQYF. The CDR3 nucleotides are TGTGCCAGCAGCCGACTAGCGACTATGGGACAAGAGACCCAGTACTTC.

The chain uses TRBV4-2 and TRBJ1-5; D remains unclear. Trimming cost V 0 bases and J 4 bases, with 4 bases left between them. Looked up from germline, CDR1 is LGHNA and CDR2 is YNFKEQ. This CDR3 region has 13 residues. CDR3 nucleotides: TGTGCCAGCAGCCAAGATCCTAATCAGCCCCAGCATTTT. Translating gives CASSQDPNQPQHF.

V gene TRBV20-1 combines with J gene TRBJ1-2; no definite D call. The V end lost 1 base, the J end lost 4 bases, and 4 bases lay between the germline ends. Germline V gene sequence: CDR1 DFQATT, CDR2 SNEGSKA (reference sequence). CDR3 size: 11 residues. CDR3 bases: TGCAGTGCTAGAGTTTCCTATGGCTACACCTTC. Translation gives CSARVSYGYTF.

The chain carries TRBV19 and TRBJ2-5; the D is unclear. The CDR3 is 14 residues long. Germline V lookup: CDR1 LNHDA, CDR2 SQIVND (reference sequence). Trimming took off 1 base at V and 1 base at J, with 7 bases between the two ends. CDR3 residues: CASSIGPFQETQYF. DNA for the CDR3: TGTGCCAGTAGTATAGGGCCCTTCCAAGAGACCCAGTACTTC. Based on the CDR3 plus reference TRBV19 and TRBJ2-5, the full variable domain is DGGITQSPKYLFRKEGQNVTLSCEQNLNHDAMYWYRQDPGQGLRLIYYSQIVNDFQKGDIAEGYSVSREKKESFPLTVTSAQKNPTAFYLCASSIGPFQETQYFGPGTRLLVL.

The chain uses TRBV4-1 and TRBJ1-2; maybe TRBD1 (6 bases). V shed 0 bases and J shed 9 bases, with 11 bases lying between them. Germline CDR1 reads MGHRA; CDR2 reads YSYEKL. The CDR3 sequence is 13 residues long. The CDR3 is CASSQDPDRSYTF. The CDR3 DNA is TGCGCCAGCAGCCAAGATCCCGACAGGAGCTACACCTTC.

The chain recombines TRBV15 with TRBJ2-1, with D uncertain. The CDR3 covers 16 residues. Germline CDR1 LNHNV, CDR2 YYDKDF (reference sequence). V was shortened by 5 bases and J by 3 bases, with 17 bases between the two germline ends. CDR3 in amino acids: CATSPPEAMVYNEQFF. For the CDR3, the DNA is TGTGCCACCAGCCCGCCAGAGGCAATGGTCTACAATGAGCAGTTCTTC.

The chain recombines TRBV7-8 with TRBJ2-5; D tentatively fits TRBD1 or TRBD2 (5 bases each). From germline, CDR1 is SGHVS and CDR2 FQNEAQ. This CDR3 region has 15 residues. Between the trimmed V and J ends, which lost 4 bases and 5 bases, there was a span of 17 bases. CDR3 DNA: TGTGCCAGCAGCTCCGTCGAGGGGCAGGGCGAGACCCAGTACTTC. Protein: CASSSVEGQGETQYF.

Note on this clone: The limits of the CDR3 on the DNA are not certain, so only TCRdb's listed CDR3 is given. The chain links TRBV7-2 to TRBJ2-7; the table gives TRBD1 as D, unverified against the DNA. The CDR3 extends over 14 residues, inclusive of both ends. The V gene's germline CDR1 is SGHTA and CDR2 FQGNSA. This CDR3 is CASSFGPGLDEQYV.

The J gene is TRBJ2-7, the V gene TRBV10-2, with D possibly matching TRBD2 (6 bases). Germline values: CDR1 WSHSY, CDR2 SAAADI. V was clipped by 5 bases and J by 0 bases, with 8 bases between them. This CDR3 comprises 13 residues. The chain's CDR3 is CASSSGVSYEQYV. CDR3 sequence (DNA): TGCGCCAGCAGTTCGGGAGTCTCCTACGAGCAGTACGTC.

V gene TRBV7-2 combines with J gene TRBJ1-3; D is ambiguous. Trimming pared 0 bases from V and 6 bases from J, leaving 12 bases between. The CDR3 sequence is 15 residues long. CDR1 is SGHTA and CDR2 is FQGNSA in the germline V gene. The CDR3 here is CASSLASGGLNTIYF. The CDR3 region has the DNA TGTGCCAGCAGCTTAGCGAGTGGAGGGTTAAACACCATATATTTT.

The chain links TRBV27 to TRBJ2-6; TRBD2 matches at 11 bases. Germline CDR1 reads MNHEY; CDR2 reads SMNVEV (reference sequence). This CDR3 region has 17 residues. J gave up 0 bases and V 5 bases, and 3 bases lay outside the gene matches. CDR3 region: CASSKGLAVSGANVLTF. CDR3 coding DNA: TGTGCCAGCAGTAAGGGACTAGCGGTCTCTGGGGCCAACGTCCTGACTTTC.

The rearrangement links TRBV5-1 to TRBJ1-1; unclear D gene. The CDR3 length is 14 residues. V was trimmed by 0 bases and J by 1 base, leaving 7 bases between them. CDR1 is SGHRS, CDR2 YFSETQ, per germline. CDR3 nucleotides: TGCGCCAGCAGCTTGGAGGGCTGGAACACTGAAGCTTTCTTT. It translates to CASSLEGWNTEAFF.

The V gene is TRBV5-1, the J gene TRBJ1-1, with 8 positions matching TRBD1. CDR1 is SGHRS and CDR2 is YFSETQ in the germline V gene. V gave up 4 bases and J gave up 5 bases; unmatched junction bases: 10. The CDR3 extends over 15 amino acids. CDR3 in amino acids: CASSMQGASVTEAFF. In nucleotides, the CDR3 is TGCGCCAGCAGCATGCAGGGGGCTAGTGTAACTGAAGCTTTCTTT.

V is TRBV27 and J is TRBJ2-7; D is tentatively TRBD1 or TRBD2 (5 bases each). The germline V gene has CDR1 MNHEY and CDR2 SMNVEV (reference sequence). The CDR3 runs 14 residues. V was cut by 1 base and J by 2 bases, with 9 bases left in between. CDR3 DNA sequence: TGTGCCAGCAGTTTATTGCCGGGGCCCTACGAGCAGTACTTC. This translates into CASSLLPGPYEQYF.

The chain has TRBV10-3 and TRBJ2-7; D is possibly TRBD2 (5 bases). CDR3 length equals 14 residues. Per the germline V gene, CDR1 is ENHRY and CDR2 is SYGVKD. Deletions cut 6 bases from V and 5 bases from J, with 17 bases between. CDR3 DNA sequence: TGTGCCATCAGCCATTCCACGGGGTCCCACGAGCAGTACGTC. It yields the protein CAISHSTGSHEQYV.

The chain links TRBV11-2 to TRBJ2-1; D uncertain. The CDR3 has 14 residues. The V and J ends lost 5 bases and 5 bases respectively, with 13 bases between them. Germline CDR1 SGHAT, CDR2 FQNNGV. The CDR3 bases are TGTGCCAGCAGCCCTAATTCCAGAGACAATGAGCAGTTCTTC. This gives the protein CASSPNSRDNEQFF.

J is TRBJ2-7 and V is TRBV15, with 9 bases aligning to TRBD2. The CDR3 covers 15 residues. Looked up from germline, CDR1 is LNHNV and CDR2 is YYDKDF (reference sequence). The J segment lost 4 bases and the V segment lost 1 base, leaving 5 bases of the junction unmatched. This chain's CDR3 is CATSRGKREVYEQYV. The CDR3 nucleotides read TGTGCCACCAGCAGAGGGAAGCGGGAGGTTTACGAGCAGTACGTC.

V gene TRBV28 combines with J gene TRBJ2-7; D is undetermined. This CDR3 has 12 residues. Germline V gene data show CDR1 as MDHEN and CDR2 as SYDVKM. Trimming left V 2 bases short and J 2 bases short, with 4 bases between. The CDR3 DNA follows: TGTGCCAGCAGTTTAAGCCCCTACGAGCAGTACTTC. Amino acid sequence: CASSLSPYEQYF.

This clone was seen once. V is TRBV19 and J is TRBJ2-2; 7 bases align to TRBD2. With 5 bases clipped from V and 0 bases from J, the junction kept 12 bases outside the gene matches. Per the germline V gene, CDR1 is LNHDA and CDR2 is SQIVND (reference sequence). The CDR3 extends over 18 amino acids. The CDR3 sequence: CASSSGLTGGPNTGELFF. The DNA of the CDR3 is TGTGCCAGTAGTTCAGGGTTGACGGGAGGCCCGAACACCGGGGAGCTGTTTTTT.

The chain uses TRBV5-1 and TRBJ2-1; the D gene is possibly TRBD1 (5 bases). This CDR3 spans 15 amino acids. Trimming left V 2 bases short and J 6 bases short, with 15 bases between. Germline values: CDR1 SGHRS, CDR2 YFSETQ. The CDR3 is CASSLQEPSINEQFF. In DNA, the CDR3 is TGCGCCAGCAGCTTACAGGAACCTAGTATCAATGAGCAGTTCTTC. Combining the CDR3 with reference TRBV5-1 and TRBJ2-1 gives the whole variable domain KAGVTQTPRYLIKTRGQQVTLSCSPISGHRSVSWYQQTPGQGLQFLFEYFSETQRNKGNFPGRFSGRQFSNSRSEMNVSTLELGDSALYLCASSLQEPSINEQFFGPGTRLTVL.

The CDR3 nucleotides are TGTGCCAGCAGCTTGCTGTCGTACCAAGAGACCCAGTACTTC. This encodes CASSLLSYQETQYF. The gene calls are TRBV5-4 and TRBJ2-5; no reliable D call. The CDR3 extends over 14 amino acids. Trimming stripped 1 base from V and 0 bases from J, with 7 bases between. CDR1 is SGHNT, CDR2 YYREEE, per germline (reference sequence).